This record concerns one T cell receptor (beta chain) sequence. This sample is drawn from a study of blood T cell repertoires in COVID-19. Study-level background: The United States, Italy and Spain provided the acute and convalescent COVID-19 samples.

The CDR3 runs 15 residues. The V and J ends lost 5 bases and 7 bases respectively, with 18 bases between them. Germline CDR1 is SNHLY and CDR2 is FYNNEI. Profiled with immunoSEQ multiplex PCR; TCRdb holds only in-frame clones, not every one. This table holds about 120,000 clones, approximately 84% found once. Sequencing was carried out using peripheral blood. This chain links TRBV2 with TRBJ1-3; D is unresolved. The receptor's source is a man between 65 and 79 years old with active or convalescent COVID-19. The CDR3 nucleotides read TGTGCCAGCAGTCCGAACCAGAGACTTGGGAACACCATATATTTT. It translates to CASSPNQRLGNTIYF.